This T cell receptor beta chain stems from a study of Ad26.COV2.S vaccination and SARS-CoV-2 variants. Study observations and caveats: Relative to placebo recipients, vaccine recipients exhibited elevated spike-specific TCR breadth. Total responses of T cells may have been underestimated by the analyses of TCR breadth and depth.

On this clone: The antigen is unknown.

Generated by immunoSEQ multiplex PCR, the TCRdb table keeps only in-frame clones and is missing some. The sample includes about 480,000 clones, 87% of them seen just once. Noted treatment: around 19 received Ad26.COV2.S at low or high dose, single or two shots; 5 received placebo; per-sample allocation not given. Specimen acquisition occurred on day 63 following the initial vaccine or placebo injection. An Ad26 vector expressing Wuhan-strain SARS-CoV-2 spike served as the vaccine. The receptor's source is a person aged 18-60 years who received the Ad26.COV2.S COVID-19 vaccine or a placebo. The sample consisted of peripheral blood, taken in a trial of Ad26.COV2.S vaccine versus placebo.

The CDR3: CASSTGPNQPQHF. CDR3 nucleotides: TGTGCCAGCAGTACAGGGCCCAATCAGCCCCAGCATTTT. This rearrangement joins TRBV6-5 to TRBJ1-5, with TRBD1 as a possible D gene (6 bases). Trimming removed 5 bases at V and 3 bases at J, with 8 bases between. Germline V gene data show CDR1 as MNHEY and CDR2 as SVGAGI. The CDR3 loop spans 13 amino acids.